This is a list of T cell receptor beta chains from one sample in a study of PD-L1 blockade in urothelial cancer. Profiled with immunoSEQ multiplex PCR; TCRdb holds only in-frame clones, not every one. The profile shows tens of thousands of clones, approximately 81% of them singletons. The starting material was PBMCs, obtained around atezolizumab (anti-PD-L1) treatment. These TCRs come from a man between 65 and 85 years old with urothelial cancer. The CDR3 runs from the conserved cysteine through the conserved F or W. A D gene is named only where the DNA matches it firmly. Expanded clones get a size class; other rows say once, few or many, or leave the size out.

D gene	CDR3 length	V gene	J gene	clone size	CDR3 DNA	CDR3 protein
.	15	TRBV19	TRBJ2-5	.	TGTGCCAGTAGTATGGAGGGGGCGAGGGGAGAGACCCAGTACTTC	CASSMEGARGETQYF
.	13	TRBV27	TRBJ1-3	many	TGTGCCAGCAGGACAGCCTCTGGAAACACCATATATTTT	CASRTASGNTIYF
.	13	TRBV5-5	TRBJ2-7	once	TGTGCCAGCAGCTTGGAACAATCCTACGAGCAGTACTTC	CASSLEQSYEQYF
TRBD2	15	TRBV19	TRBJ2-3	.	TGTGCCAGTAGTATCGGTAGCGGGAACACAGATACGCAGTATTTT	CASSIGSGNTDTQYF
.	14	TRBV5-1	TRBJ2-3	.	TGCGCCAGCAAGTCGGGACTCGGCACAGATACGCAGTATTTT	CASKSGLGTDTQYF
.	13	TRBV2	TRBJ2-5	few	TGTGCCAGCAGTGAAGGAAGGGAGCAGACCCAGTACTTC	CASSEGREQTQYF
.	15	TRBV4-1	TRBJ2-7	.	TGCGCCAGCAGCCAAGAAGACGACAGTTCCTACGAGCAGTACTTC	CASSQEDDSSYEQYF
.	13	TRBV18	TRBJ2-5	.	TGTGCCAGCTCACCCGGGGGAGGAGAGACCCAGTACTTC	CASSPGGGETQYF
.	14	TRBV5-1	TRBJ2-7	.	TGCGCCAGCAGCTTATCAGGGGCAGGGTACGAGCAGTACTTC	CASSLSGAGYEQYF
TRBD2	14	TRBV6-1	TRBJ2-3	.	TGTGCCAGCAGTGTGCTAGCGGGAGGTGATACGCAGTATTTT	CASSVLAGGDTQYF
.	12	TRBV19	TRBJ2-1	.	TGTGCCAGTAGTACGGGGTTTAATGAGCAGTTCTTC	CASSTGFNEQFF
TRBD1	16	TRBV5-4	TRBJ2-5	.	TGTGCCAGCAGCCGCGCCCGTCCAGGGGGCGGAGAGACCCAGTACTTC	CASSRARPGGGETQYF
TRBD2	16	TRBV5-1	TRBJ2-2	.	TGCGCCAGCAGCTTGTCACTAGCGGGGGGCACCGGGGAGCTGTTTTTT	CASSLSLAGGTGELFF
TRBD1	14	TRBV18	TRBJ2-3	few	TGTGCCTCACGACAGGGGGCTAGCACAGATACGCAGTATTTT	CASRQGASTDTQYF
.	14	TRBV28	TRBJ1-1	.	TGTGCCAGCAGTTTATCGGGGGGAAGGACTGAAGCTTTCTTT	CASSLSGGRTEAFF
.	17	TRBV5-6	TRBJ2-6	.	TGTGCCAGCAGCTTGGCAGGGCCCAACTCTGGGGCCAACGTCCTGACTTTC	CASSLAGPNSGANVLTF
.	13	TRBV2	TRBJ1-5	.	TGTGCCAGCATAAGGGACATCAATCAGCCCCAGCATTTT	CASIRDINQPQHF
TRBD1	15	TRBV7-3	TRBJ2-3	.	TGTGCCAGCAGCCCACTCCTACAGGGGACAGATACGCAGTATTTT	CASSPLLQGTDTQYF
TRBD1	14	TRBV4-3	TRBJ1-4	.	TGCGCCAGCAGCCCAGACAGGGTCGGTGAAAAACTGTTTTTT	CASSPDRVGEKLFF
.	17	TRBV7-2	TRBJ1-4	.	TGTGCCAGCAGCTTAGAAGTGGGGAGGGGGGCGCTTGGAAAACTGTTTTTT	CASSLEVGRGALGKLFF
.	13	TRBV30	TRBJ2-7	.	TGTGCCTGGAATTCAGGGAAAACTAACGAGCAGTACTTC	CAWNSGKTNEQYF
TRBD1	15	TRBV5-6	TRBJ1-4	.	TGTGCCAGCAGCTTAGGGGGACAGGGAAATGAAAAACTGTTTTTT	CASSLGGQGNEKLFF
TRBD2	17	TRBV19	TRBJ2-2	.	TGTGCCAGTAGTACGAGAGCGGGGGGGCGGAACACCGGGGAGCTGTTTTTT	CASSTRAGGRNTGELFF
TRBD1	17	TRBV11-2	TRBJ2-6	.	TGTGCCAGCAGAGACGACAGGGAGTACTCTGGGGCCAACGTCCTGACTTTC	CASRDDREYSGANVLTF
.	12	TRBV30	TRBJ2-4	.	TGTGCCTGGAGTGCGACAGAAAACATTCAGTACTTC	CAWSATENIQYF
TRBD2	16	TRBV5-1	TRBJ2-3	.	TGCGCCAGCAGCTTGGGCGGGACTAGCGGCACAGATACGCAGTATTTT	CASSLGGTSGTDTQYF
TRBD1	18	TRBV7-6	TRBJ1-6	few	TGTGCCAGCAGCCCCTCACTTAGACAGGGCGTCTATAATTCACCCCTCCACTTT	CASSPSLRQGVYNSPLHF
TRBD2	14	TRBV9	TRBJ2-1	few	TGTGCCAGCAGCGTAGGAAGTAGCGGGGCTGAGCAGTTCTTC	CASSVGSSGAEQFF